Listed below are T cell receptor beta chains from one sample, sequenced in a study of blood T cell repertoires in COVID-19. The table came from immunoSEQ multiplex PCR; TCRdb's copy has only in-frame clones and leaves some out. The sample shows 250,000 to 350,000 clones, around 90% of them seen only once. Sequencing was done on a sample of peripheral blood. The receptors here all came from a woman between 45 and 60 years old who had recovered from COVID-19. CDR3s include the opening cysteine and the closing phenylalanine or tryptophan. The order of the fields is V gene, D gene, J gene, clone size, CDR3 protein, CDR3 DNA. The D gene is left open where the match is weak. Rows may omit the clone size; those that give it use once, few, many or a size class.

V: TRBV27
D: .
J: TRBJ2-2
size: .
CDR3: CASSLQTGRNTGELFF
DNA: TGTGCCAGCAGTTTACAGACAGGCAGAAACACCGGGGAGCTGTTTTTT

V: TRBV7-6
D: .
J: TRBJ2-1
size: few
CDR3: CASRVLAASYNEQFF
DNA: TGTGCCAGCAGGGTCTTAGCGGCATCCTACAATGAGCAGTTCTTC

V: TRBV5-1
D: .
J: TRBJ1-3
size: .
CDR3: CASSLGGPRRGNTIYF
DNA: TGCGCCAGCAGCTTGGGGGGCCCTAGGCGAGGAAACACCATATATTTT

V: TRBV7-2
D: TRBD1
J: TRBJ1-5
size: .
CDR3: CASSDNTGGSQPQHF
DNA: TGTGCCAGCAGCGACAATACAGGGGGAAGTCAGCCCCAGCATTTT

V: TRBV30
D: TRBD2
J: TRBJ2-5
size: .
CDR3: CAWSNPYGTSGDLETQYF
DNA: TGTGCCTGGAGTAACCCTTACGGGACTAGCGGGGATTTAGAGACCCAGTACTTC

V: TRBV7-9
D: TRBD2
J: TRBJ2-5
size: once
CDR3: CASSLASGTSGKETQYF
DNA: TGTGCCAGCAGCTTAGCCTCTGGGACTAGCGGTAAAGAGACCCAGTACTTC

V: TRBV27
D: TRBD1
J: TRBJ2-3
size: .
CDR3: CASSPHRGAQYF
DNA: TGTGCCAGCAGTCCACACAGGGGCGCGCAGTATTTT

V: TRBV28
D: TRBD1
J: TRBJ1-1
size: .
CDR3: CASRSGGSDTEAFF
DNA: TGTGCCAGCAGATCAGGGGGCTCGGACACTGAAGCTTTCTTT

V: TRBV4-3
D: .
J: TRBJ2-4
size: .
CDR3: CASSQELGRHLNIQYF
DNA: TGCGCCAGCAGCCAAGAGTTGGGGAGACACCTAAACATTCAGTACTTC

V: TRBV27
D: TRBD1
J: TRBJ2-7
size: .
CDR3: CASSRWDRGRYEQYF
DNA: TGTGCCAGCAGTCGCTGGGACAGGGGTAGGTACGAGCAGTACTTC

V: TRBV11-2
D: .
J: TRBJ2-7
size: .
CDR3: CASSLKGGGPYEQYF
DNA: TGTGCCAGCAGCTTAAAAGGGGGGGGGCCCTACGAGCAGTACTTC

V: TRBV27
D: .
J: TRBJ2-7
size: .
CDR3: CASSSYIDYEQYF
DNA: TGTGCCAGCAGTTCATACATCGACTACGAGCAGTACTTC

V: TRBV12-3/TRBV12-4
D: .
J: TRBJ2-1
size: once
CDR3: CASSLLYNEQFF
DNA: TGTGCCAGCAGTTTACTCTACAATGAGCAGTTCTTC

V: TRBV4-3
D: .
J: TRBJ2-5
size: .
CDR3: CASSRALVTETQYF
DNA: TGCGCCAGCAGCCGGGCGCTGGTGACAGAGACCCAGTACTTC

V: TRBV10-3
D: TRBD1
J: TRBJ2-7
size: once
CDR3: CAISEARTGPSGEQYF
DNA: TGTGCCATCAGTGAGGCCCGGACAGGCCCCTCGGGCGAGCAGTACTTC

V: TRBV6-2/TRBV6-3
D: .
J: TRBJ2-1
size: .
CDR3: CASSSLRVATSYNEQFF
DNA: TGTGCCAGCAGCTCCCTTCGGGTAGCTACAAGCTACAATGAGCAGTTCTTC

V: TRBV4-3
D: TRBD2
J: TRBJ2-1
size: few
CDR3: CASSQSPGGSYGGNEQFF
DNA: TGCGCCAGCAGCCAATCCCCGGGGGGATCATACGGGGGCAATGAGCAGTTCTTC

V: TRBV7-2
D: TRBD1
J: TRBJ2-6
size: .
CDR3: CASRTVLGDSVSGANVLTF
DNA: TGTGCCAGCAGGACAGTATTGGGGGACAGTGTCTCTGGGGCCAACGTCCTGACTTTC

V: TRBV2
D: .
J: TRBJ1-4
size: .
CDR3: CASSTGFNEKLFF
DNA: TGTGCCAGCTCCACAGGCTTTAATGAAAAACTGTTTTTT

V: TRBV5-1
D: .
J: TRBJ2-2
size: .
CDR3: CASSLTTGPGELFF
DNA: TGCGCCAGCAGCTTGACTACAGGGCCCGGGGAGCTGTTTTTT

V: TRBV28
D: .
J: TRBJ1-6
size: few
CDR3: CASSFVLDSPLHF
DNA: TGTGCCAGCAGTTTCGTCCTTGATTCACCCCTCCACTTT

V: TRBV4-1
D: .
J: TRBJ1-2
size: .
CDR3: CASSQVEGSSQGYTF
DNA: TGCGCCAGCAGCCAAGTTGAGGGTTCCTCCCAAGGCTACACCTTC

V: TRBV7-2
D: TRBD1
J: TRBJ1-6
size: .
CDR3: CASSPRGTGLNSPLHF
DNA: TGTGCCAGCAGCCCGCGGGGGACAGGGTTGAATTCACCCCTCCACTTT

V: TRBV9
D: .
J: TRBJ2-2
size: .
CDR3: CASSGGIPGELFF
DNA: TGTGCCAGCAGCGGCGGGATCCCCGGGGAGCTGTTTTTT

V: TRBV2
D: .
J: TRBJ1-2
size: .
CDR3: CAIPQRGDGYTF
DNA: TGTGCCATACCCCAAAGAGGTGATGGCTACACCTTC

V: TRBV19
D: .
J: TRBJ1-1
size: .
CDR3: CASRRRDGRDTEAFF
DNA: TGTGCCAGTAGGCGGCGGGACGGGAGGGACACTGAAGCTTTCTTT

V: TRBV5-6
D: .
J: TRBJ2-1
size: .
CDR3: CASSTRGGAYNEQFF
DNA: TGTGCCAGCAGCACACGAGGGGGGGCCTACAATGAGCAGTTCTTC

V: TRBV9
D: TRBD2
J: TRBJ2-1
size: .
CDR3: CASWRGVGPNEQFF
DNA: TGTGCCAGTTGGCGGGGGGTAGGGCCCAATGAGCAGTTCTTC

V: TRBV6-4
D: .
J: TRBJ2-3
size: .
CDR3: CASSHRITDTQYF
DNA: TGTGCCAGCAGTCACAGGATCACAGATACGCAGTATTTT

V: TRBV5-6
D: .
J: TRBJ1-4
size: .
CDR3: CASNTLGGADEKLFF
DNA: TGTGCCAGCAACACACTGGGAGGGGCGGATGAAAAACTGTTTTTT

V: TRBV30
D: .
J: TRBJ1-2
size: .
CDR3: CAWSRTGNNLYGYTF
DNA: TGTGCCTGGAGTCGAACAGGGAATAATCTCTATGGCTACACCTTC

V: TRBV9
D: .
J: TRBJ2-1
size: .
CDR3: CASSEGGTTYNEQFF
DNA: TGTGCCAGCAGCGAGGGGGGGACTACTTACAATGAGCAGTTCTTC

V: TRBV5-6
D: .
J: TRBJ2-3
size: .
CDR3: CASSLGTGLSTDTQYF
DNA: TGTGCCAGCAGCTTGGGGACAGGACTAAGCACAGATACGCAGTATTTT

V: TRBV27
D: .
J: TRBJ1-1
size: .
CDR3: CASSFGQGTGTEAFF
DNA: TGTGCCAGCAGTTTTGGCCAGGGCACGGGCACTGAAGCTTTCTTT

V: TRBV5-1
D: .
J: TRBJ2-7
size: .
CDR3: CASSLGQEASYEQYF
DNA: TGCGCCAGCAGCTTGGGACAGGAGGCCTCCTACGAGCAGTACTTC

V: TRBV28
D: .
J: TRBJ1-5
size: .
CDR3: CATQNQFHQPQHF
DNA: TGTGCCACGCAGAACCAGTTTCATCAGCCCCAGCATTTT

V: TRBV5-1
D: .
J: TRBJ2-1
size: .
CDR3: CASSFSYNEQFF
DNA: TGCGCCAGCAGCTTCAGTTACAATGAGCAGTTCTTC

V: TRBV6-6
D: TRBD1
J: TRBJ1-1
size: once
CDR3: CASSPDRGWTEAFF
DNA: TGTGCCAGCAGTCCCGACAGGGGGTGGACTGAAGCTTTCTTT

V: TRBV25-1
D: .
J: TRBJ1-1
size: .
CDR3: CASTDYTEAFF
DNA: TGTGCCAGCACAGATTACACTGAAGCTTTCTTT

V: TRBV5-1
D: .
J: TRBJ2-1
size: .
CDR3: CASSFQVPNNEQFF
DNA: TGCGCCAGCAGCTTTCAAGTCCCTAACAATGAGCAGTTCTTC

V: TRBV27
D: .
J: TRBJ2-5
size: .
CDR3: CASSLARTRVSETQYF
DNA: TGTGCCAGCAGTTTAGCTCGAACCAGGGTGAGCGAGACCCAGTACTTC

V: TRBV6-2/TRBV6-3
D: .
J: TRBJ1-2
size: .
CDR3: CASSSTGLAGYTF
DNA: TGTGCCAGCAGCTCCACAGGGTTGGCTGGCTACACCTTC